Listed here are 3 T cell receptor beta chains from one sample, sequenced in a study of T cell responses to AZD1222 COVID-19 vaccine. The protocol was immunoSEQ multiplex PCR, while the TCRdb copy is restricted to in-frame clones and leaves out a portion. The data show about 120,000 clones, roughly 88% seen once. Sequences were derived from peripheral blood, sampled on day 0 of AZD1222 vaccination. These TCRs come from an adult in good health.

V and J are TRBV6-4 and TRBJ1-6; no clear D gene. The CDR3 consists of 13 residues. Germline CDR1 and CDR2: MRHNA and SNTAGT. Trimming left V 2 bases short and J 7 bases short, with 6 bases between. Written as DNA, the CDR3 is TGTGCCAGCAGTGACATTGCCAATTCACCCCTCCACTTT. This codes for CASSDIANSPLHF.

This chain links TRBV11-2 with TRBJ1-2; the D is unclear. The germline V gene has CDR1 SGHAT and CDR2 FQNNGV. The CDR3 sequence is 14 residues long. Trimming pared 2 bases from V and 5 bases from J, leaving 12 bases between. The CDR3 DNA sequence: TGTGCCAGCAGCTTAACCGACGGGCCGTATGGCTACACCTTC. This sequence encodes CASSLTDGPYGYTF.

In the case of this clone: A much larger clone lies one base from this, so it may be a read error. CDR3 loop: CASSLTGDTEAFF. CDR3 nucleotide sequence: TGTGCCAGCAGCTTGACAGGGGACACTGAAGCTTTCTTT. The chain joins TRBV7-9 to TRBJ1-1, with 8 bases matching TRBD1. CDR3 length: 13 residues. Germline V gene sequence: CDR1 SEHNR, CDR2 FQNEAQ (reference sequence). V gave up 3 bases and J gave up 3 bases; unmatched junction bases: 0.